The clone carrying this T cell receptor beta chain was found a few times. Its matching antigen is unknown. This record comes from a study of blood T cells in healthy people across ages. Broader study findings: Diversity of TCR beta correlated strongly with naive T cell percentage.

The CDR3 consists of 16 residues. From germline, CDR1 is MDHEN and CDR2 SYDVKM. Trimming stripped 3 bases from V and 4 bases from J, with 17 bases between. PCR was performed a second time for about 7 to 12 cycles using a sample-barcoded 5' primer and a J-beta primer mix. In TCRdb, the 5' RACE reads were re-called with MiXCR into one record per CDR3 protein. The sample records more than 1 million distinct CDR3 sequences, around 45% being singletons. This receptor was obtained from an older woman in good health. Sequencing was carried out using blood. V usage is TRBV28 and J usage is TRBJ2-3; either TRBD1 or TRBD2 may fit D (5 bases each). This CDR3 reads CASSFPGTPGADTQYF. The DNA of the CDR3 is TGTGCCAGCAGTTTTCCCGGGACGCCAGGCGCAGATACGCAGTATTTT.